Below, one TCR beta chain is given with its context. Its antigen remains unidentified. Profiled with immunoSEQ multiplex PCR; TCRdb holds only in-frame clones, not every one. This table holds hundreds of thousands of clones, more than 80% found once. Among the approximately 130 subjects of the validation cohort, separate from the approximately 700-subject first cohort, were the donors. The sample belongs to a study of cytomegalovirus exposure and HLA in healthy donors. Regarding the study as a whole: Despite most TCR sequences being rare, some public TCRs occurred in many donors. In vitro testing confirmed a few CMV-associated chains as specific for CMV antigens.

This CDR3 is built from 14 residues. Germline V lookup: CDR1 SGHDT, CDR2 YYEEEE. With 0 bases removed from V and 2 bases from J, the gap between germline ends came to 7 bases. The sequence came from a woman aged 18-29 years in good health and CMV-seronegative. The gene calls are TRBV5-6 and TRBJ2-3, with unresolved D. The material sequenced was PBMCs. CDR3 in amino acids: CASSLGVATDTQYF. CDR3 nucleotide sequence: TGTGCCAGCAGCTTGGGGGTAGCCACAGATACGCAGTATTTT.